Each of the 16 T cell receptor beta chains below was sequenced from the same sample in a study of glioma-infiltrating T cells. Using RNA template, CDR3s of TCR alpha and beta were amplified with iRepertoire arm-PCR. MiXCR, applied by TCRdb to the multiplex PCR reads, yields one record per CDR3 protein. The sample contains approximately 45,000 distinct CDR3 sequences, approximately 20% of which appear only once. The sequenced sample was glioma tissue, nonneoplastic brain tissue, or PBMCs (not recorded which). These receptors all come from a human donor with low-grade glioma or glioblastoma, undergoing nonglioma brain surgery, or in good health (not recorded which).

A single count supports this clonotype. The J gene is TRBJ1-5, the V gene TRBV20-1; possibly TRBD1 for D (6 bases). This CDR3 contains 13 residues. Per the germline V gene, CDR1 is DFQATT and CDR2 is SNEGSKA (reference sequence). The chain's CDR3 is CISKQGRGQPQHF. The CDR3 nucleotides are TGCATTTCCAAACAGGGACGAGGGCAGCCCCAGCATTTT.

The chain employs TRBV19 and TRBJ2-1; D ambiguous. CDR3 length: 14 residues. Germline CDR1 is LNHDA and CDR2 is SQIVND (reference sequence). The V end was cut by 5 bases, the J end by 7 bases, with 15 bases between. Here the CDR3 DNA reads TGTGCCAGTAGTCCGTGGAACCCATCTAATGAGCAGTTCTTC. Amino acids: CASSPWNPSNEQFF.

The table lists this clonotype with many counts. The chain recombines TRBV4-1 with TRBJ1-5; D is unclear. The CDR3 covers 16 residues. Trimming took 0 bases from V and 5 from J, leaving 14 bases between them. Germline V gene sequence: CDR1 MGHRA, CDR2 YSYEKL. CDR3 sequence reads: CASSQEGRQGYQPQHF. CDR3 in DNA: TGCGCCAGCAGCCAAGAAGGACGGCAAGGGTATCAGCCCCAGCATTTT.

This clonotype was observed a few times. The chain has TRBV30 and TRBJ2-1; 9 bases align to TRBD2. The germline V gene encodes CDR1 GTSNPN and CDR2 SVGIG (reference sequence). This CDR3 has 14 residues. V lost 1 base and J lost 8; bases outside the gene matches: 6. For the CDR3, the DNA is TGTGCCTGGAGTGGTCTAGCGGGGCTGGATGAGCAGTTCTTC. Encoded protein: CAWSGLAGLDEQFF.

In its sample, this clonotype was seen once. The chain combines TRBV6-1 with TRBJ1-2; no clear D gene. The germline gives CDR1 MNHNS, CDR2 SASEGT. CDR3 length: 14 amino acids. Trimming pared 2 bases from V and 10 bases from J, leaving 17 bases between. This CDR3 is CASSEFGSSYNYTF. The CDR3 region has the DNA TGTGCCAGCAGTGAATTCGGCAGCTCCTATAACTACACCTTC.

Remarks on this clonotype: A read error may be the cause here, since a much bigger clone is one base away. The rearrangement joins TRBV4-1 to TRBJ2-7; tentative D call: TRBD1 (5 bases). This CDR3 is built from 14 residues. Germline CDR1 is MGHRA and CDR2 is YSYEKL. CDR3 DNA sequence: TGCGCCAGCAGCCAAGAGCAGGGATCCTACGGGCAGTACGTC. This encodes CASSQEQGSYGQYV.

This clonotype has only a few counts. The chain combines TRBV3-1 with TRBJ2-5; D is uncertain. Germline V gene sequence: CDR1 LGHDT, CDR2 YNNKEL (reference sequence). There are 12 residues in the CDR3. V was shortened by 8 bases and J by 1 base, with 8 bases between the two germline ends. The CDR3 here is CASGILQETQYF. In DNA, the CDR3 is TGTGCCAGCGGCATCCTCCAAGAGACCCAGTACTTC.

This clonotype was found a few times. This sequence joins TRBV10-3 and TRBJ1-1; unclear D gene. This CDR3 has 12 amino acids. Trimming shortened V by 7 bases and J by 3 bases, and 9 bases separated the two germline ends. The germline V gene has CDR1 ENHRY and CDR2 SYGVKD. For the CDR3, the DNA is TGTGCCATCAATGAAGGAGACACTGAAGCTTTCTTT. This translates into CAINEGDTEAFF.

The rearrangement links TRBV6-1 to TRBJ2-7; D gene uncertain. This CDR3 has 13 residues. Looked up from germline, CDR1 is MNHNS and CDR2 is SASEGT. V dropped 5 bases and J dropped 3 bases, with 11 bases sitting between them. The CDR3 is CASSPDDGYEQYF. CDR3 sequence (DNA): TGTGCCAGCAGTCCGGATGACGGCTACGAGCAGTACTTC.

This clonotype was seen many times. The chain joins TRBV6-2 or TRBV6-3 to TRBJ1-1; D is unclear. Trimming removed 2 bases from V and 1 base from J, with 8 bases in between. The CDR3 spans 14 residues. Germline CDR1 is MNHEY and CDR2 is SVGEGT. CDR3 in amino acids: CASSYRWANTEAFF. The DNA of the CDR3 is TGTGCCAGCAGTTACCGCTGGGCGAACACTGAAGCTTTCTTT.

This clonotype was seen many times. The V gene is TRBV25-1, the J gene TRBJ2-1; 12 bases are a match to TRBD1. V lost 6 bases and J lost 9; bases outside the gene matches: 9. Germline V gene lookup returns CDR1 MGHDK and CDR2 SYGVNS. The CDR3 contains 15 residues. CDR3: CASSLPGQGAVEQFF. Here the CDR3 DNA reads TGTGCCAGCAGCTTACCGGGACAGGGGGCTGTTGAGCAGTTCTTC.

This clonotype was found many times. The gene calls are TRBV29-1 and TRBJ2-3; possible D gene TRBD2, 5 bases. Germline lookup yields CDR1 SQVTM and CDR2 ANQGSEA. There are 13 residues in the CDR3. V was trimmed by 1 base and J by 2 bases, leaving 7 bases between them. CDR3 protein: CSVEGTATDTQYF. DNA for the CDR3: TGCAGCGTTGAAGGGACTGCCACAGATACGCAGTATTTT.

This clonotype has a count of ten or more. The V call is TRBV6-6, the J call TRBJ2-3, with a tentative D call TRBD2 (6 bases). V was shortened by 2 bases and J by 4 bases, with 10 bases between the two germline ends. The CDR3 has 14 residues. The germline gives CDR1 MNHNY, CDR2 SVGAGI (reference sequence). CDR3 residues: CASSYGGFADTQYF. CDR3 bases: TGTGCCAGCAGTTACGGGGGGTTCGCAGATACGCAGTATTTT.

This clonotype appeared many times. The chain employs TRBV27 and TRBJ2-3; 7 bases fit TRBD2. The CDR3 is made up of 16 amino acids. Germline assignment: CDR1 MNHEY and CDR2 SMNVEV (reference sequence). With 2 bases clipped from V and 5 bases from J, the junction kept 10 bases outside the gene matches. The CDR3 protein is CASSLGGSPWGDTQYF. In nucleotides, the CDR3 is TGTGCCAGCAGTTTAGGCGGGAGCCCTTGGGGAGATACGCAGTATTTT.

The sample holds many counts of this clonotype. This sequence joins TRBV6-2 or TRBV6-3 and TRBJ1-2; a weak D match, TRBD1 (5 bases). Germline V gene lookup returns CDR1 MNHEY and CDR2 SVGEGT. V lost 10 bases and J lost 3, with 24 bases in between. There are 16 residues in the CDR3. The chain's CDR3 is CATRDVPRPSHYGYTF. The CDR3 nucleotides are TGTGCCACCCGGGACGTTCCTCGACCCTCTCACTATGGCTACACCTTC.

This clonotype was observed many times. The chain combines TRBV3-1 with TRBJ2-3, with D perhaps matching TRBD1 or TRBD2 (6 bases each). The ends were cut back, 1 base at V and 5 bases at J, with 13 bases in the middle. The germline gives CDR1 LGHDT, CDR2 YNNKEL (reference sequence). This CDR3 is built from 15 residues. CDR3 sequence: CASSQGLGGQDTQYF. DNA for the CDR3: TGTGCCAGCAGCCAAGGATTGGGGGGCCAAGATACGCAGTATTTT.